This entry is about one TCR beta chain. This clone showed up just once. Its antigen is currently not known. No base quality values were provided; no much bigger clone lies one nucleotide off. The CDR3 holds 14 amino acids from the cysteine to the phenylalanine. Only the CDR3 portion is preserved as DNA: 42 bases, with reading frame beginning at the first base. Sequences SEHNR (CDR1) and FQNEAQ (CDR2) are obtained from the germline V gene (reference sequence). The junction carries 15 bases between V and J, which are trimmed by 5 bases and 7 bases respectively. The data derive from a study of T cells after somatic rescue of genetic block (TCRdb year 2020). At the level of the whole study: The study assessed how robust, over the long term, a T-cell system was when the system had developed through somatic rescue of a genetic block in T-cell development.

Receptor libraries were prepared by the immunoSEQ multiplex PCR assay. TCRdb's version of the immuneACCESS table is confined to in-frame rearrangements and falls short of the full clone set. An unresolved V gene accounts for under half of the shortfall where checked; the remainder is of unknown origin. Present in this sample are roughly 110,000 clones, 75% to 95% of which were seen just once. Over 1.1% of the sample is in the top ten clones. The rearrangement combines TRBV7-9 with TRBJ1-5, and perhaps TRBD1 as D gene, on 6 matching bases. The TCR sequence derives from a woman between 18 and 29 years old. The specimen was peripheral blood mononuclear cells (PBMCs). Read as DNA, the sequence is TGTGCCAGCAGCCGTACAGGGCTAAGGCAGCCCCAGCATTTT. This encodes CASSRTGLRQPQHF.